This TCR beta chain appears in the sequencing data of a study of blood T cell repertoires in COVID-19. The overall study: Collection of acute and convalescent COVID-19 samples took place in the United States, Italy and Spain. In each case, the material was cDNA or gDNA derived from T cells, B-cell-depleted T cells, or PBMCs.

The CDR3 has 14 amino acids. The trim removed 7 bases at V and 8 bases at J, leaving 11 bases unmatched. Germline V gene sequence: CDR1 MNHNY, CDR2 SVGAGI (reference sequence). The authors' processing: Nucleated cell number was recorded as an estimate derived from reference gene primer amplification. Repertoires were generated with immunoSEQ multiplex PCR, while TCRdb's copy carries only in-frame clones and drops some. V, J and clone size derive from that table, while D and trimming were established from the DNA sequence. Here the sample spans about 140,000 clones, 70% to 85% being singletons. The V and J genes are TRBV6-6 and TRBJ1-2; 9 bases line up with TRBD1. This receptor was taken from a woman aged 80 or over in a cohort sampled during active or convalescent COVID-19. Sequenced: peripheral blood. CDR3 in DNA: TGTGCCAGCATTCCCCGGGACAGGGTTGAGGGCTACACCTTC. Translating gives CASIPRDRVEGYTF.